These 5 T cell receptor beta chains came from one sample sequenced in a study of T cell changes during pregnancy in multiple sclerosis. Profiling relied on immunoSEQ multiplex PCR, and the TCRdb table lists in-frame clones only, not all of them. Of roughly 37,000 clones detected, approximately 92% appear once; the ten largest clones hold roughly a quarter. The sequencing here drew on CD8+ T cells from peripheral blood mononuclear cells, taken before pregnancy. The receptor source for this set is a female donor with multiple sclerosis, enrolled in a pregnancy study.

Only one count was recorded for this clone. The chain has TRBV4-2 and TRBJ2-1, with D possibly TRBD2 on 6 matching bases. The CDR3 extends over 17 amino acids. Per germline, CDR1 LGHNA and CDR2 YNFKEQ. V lost 1 base to trimming and J lost 1 base, with 14 bases between them. CDR3 bases: TGTGCCAGCAGCCAAGTTACCGGGAGAGGGTCCTACAATGAGCAGTTCTTC. Its protein is CASSQVTGRGSYNEQFF.

This sequence joins TRBV28 and TRBJ1-1, with 10 bases lining up with TRBD1. Trimming took 5 bases from V and 5 from J; bases not matched to a gene: 11. The CDR3 consists of 16 residues. Per the germline V gene, CDR1 is MDHEN and CDR2 is SYDVKM. The CDR3 coding sequence is TGTGCCAGCAGTCCTAATGCCCGGGACAGGGGTACTGAAGCTTTCTTT. The encoded protein is CASSPNARDRGTEAFF. The full variable domain, its missing parts supplied by reference TRBV28 and TRBJ1-1, is DVKVTQSSRYLVKRTGEKVFLECVQDMDHENMFWYRQDPGLGLRLIYFSYDVKMKEKGDIPEGYSVSREKKERFSLILESASTNQTSMYLCASSPNARDRGTEAFFGQGTRLTVV.

With regard to this clone: Other DNA sequences in the same sample also yield this CDR3. This chain joins TRBV5-1 and TRBJ2-7; no clear D gene. CDR3 length: 13 residues. From germline, CDR1 is SGHRS and CDR2 YFSETQ. Trimming shortened V by 0 bases and J by 3 bases, and 7 bases separated the two germline ends. The CDR3: CASSLGSSYEQYF. The CDR3 DNA reads TGCGCCAGCAGCTTGGGGAGCAGCTACGAGCAGTACTTC.

This sequence joins TRBV6-4 and TRBJ2-3, with TRBD1 as a possible D gene (5 bases). Germline V gives CDR1 MRHNA, CDR2 SNTAGT. V dropped 4 bases and J dropped 2 bases, with 13 bases sitting between them. This CDR3 is built from 15 residues. The CDR3, as DNA: TGTGCCAGCAGTGTCAGGGCTTCTTACACAGATACGCAGTATTTT. This codes for CASSVRASYTDTQYF.

The chain couples TRBV27 to TRBJ1-1; TRBD1 is a possible D gene (6 bases). CDR3 length: 14 residues. Germline assignment: CDR1 MNHEY and CDR2 SMNVEV (reference sequence). V was cut by 0 bases and J by 4 bases, with 9 bases left in between. CDR3 in DNA: TGTGCCAGCAGTTTATCTACAGGGTTCACTGAAGCTTTCTTT. Translation: CASSLSTGFTEAFF.